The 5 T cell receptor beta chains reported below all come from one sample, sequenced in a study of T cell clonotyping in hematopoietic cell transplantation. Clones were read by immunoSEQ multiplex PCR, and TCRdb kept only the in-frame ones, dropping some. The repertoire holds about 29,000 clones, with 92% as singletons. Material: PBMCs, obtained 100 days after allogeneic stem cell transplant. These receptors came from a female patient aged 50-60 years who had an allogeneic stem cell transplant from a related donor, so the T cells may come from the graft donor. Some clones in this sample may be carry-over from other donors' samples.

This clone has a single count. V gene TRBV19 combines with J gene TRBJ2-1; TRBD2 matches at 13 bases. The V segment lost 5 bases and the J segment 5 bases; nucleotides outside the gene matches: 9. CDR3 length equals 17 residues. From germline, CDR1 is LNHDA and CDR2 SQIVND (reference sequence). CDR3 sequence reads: CASSDIGTSGVDNEQFF. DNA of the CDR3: TGTGCCAGTAGTGACATAGGGACTAGCGGGGTTGACAATGAGCAGTTCTTC.

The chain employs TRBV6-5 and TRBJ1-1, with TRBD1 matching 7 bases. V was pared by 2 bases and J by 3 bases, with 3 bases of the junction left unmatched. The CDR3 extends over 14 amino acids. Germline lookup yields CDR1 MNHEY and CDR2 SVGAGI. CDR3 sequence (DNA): TGTGCCAGCAGTTACGAGGGGGCGGACACTGAAGCTTTCTTT. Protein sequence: CASSYEGADTEAFF.

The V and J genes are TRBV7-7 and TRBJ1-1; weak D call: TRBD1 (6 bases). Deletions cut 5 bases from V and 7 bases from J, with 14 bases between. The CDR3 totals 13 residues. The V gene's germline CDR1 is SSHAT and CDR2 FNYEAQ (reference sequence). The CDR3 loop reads CASSPLQGIEAFF. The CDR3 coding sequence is TGTGCCAGCAGCCCCTTACAGGGAATTGAAGCTTTCTTT.

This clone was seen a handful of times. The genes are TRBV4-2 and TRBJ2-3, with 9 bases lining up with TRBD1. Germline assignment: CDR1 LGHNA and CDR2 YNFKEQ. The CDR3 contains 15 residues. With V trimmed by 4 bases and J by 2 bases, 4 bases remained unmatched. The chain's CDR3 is CASSPGQGTTDTQYF. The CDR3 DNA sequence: TGTGCCAGCAGCCCTGGACAGGGGACCACAGATACGCAGTATTTT.

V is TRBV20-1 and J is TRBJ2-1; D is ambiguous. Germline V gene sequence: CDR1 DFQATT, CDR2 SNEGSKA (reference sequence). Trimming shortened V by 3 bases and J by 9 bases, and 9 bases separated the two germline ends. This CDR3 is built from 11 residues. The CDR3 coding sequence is TGCAGTGCTAGTACGATCTTTGAGCAGTTCTTC. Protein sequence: CSASTIFEQFF.